The rows below give T cell receptor beta chains drawn from one sample of a study of blood T cell dynamics during melanoma immunotherapy. Measured with immunoSEQ multiplex PCR; TCRdb has only the in-frame clones, and not every one. The repertoire holds 15,000 or so clones, with approximately 90% as singletons. This sample comprised blood, obtained from a patient treated with checkpoint blockade. These receptors came from a human donor with melanoma. Both conserved end residues are part of each CDR3. D genes are given only for firm matches. Expanded clones are given a class, and other clones once, few, many or no size at all.

d_gene: TRBD2
v_gene: TRBV19
j_gene: TRBJ2-3
abundance: -
CDR3nt: TGTGCCAGCGGAAGCGGGAGGGCCGAGCCCGGCACAGATACGCAGTATTTT
CDR3aa: CASGSGRAEPGTDTQYF

d_gene: -
v_gene: TRBV6-6
j_gene: TRBJ1-5
abundance: once
CDR3nt: TGTGCCAGCAGTCGTGGGGACCGGTATCAGCCCCAGCATTTT
CDR3aa: CASSRGDRYQPQHF

d_gene: -
v_gene: TRBV5-1
j_gene: TRBJ1-1
abundance: -
CDR3nt: TGCGCCAGCAGCTCCGTTGGTGGGATTGGTACTGAAGCTTTCTTT
CDR3aa: CASSSVGGIGTEAFF

d_gene: -
v_gene: TRBV7-9
j_gene: TRBJ2-5
abundance: once
CDR3nt: TGTGCCAGCAGCCCTGTTGGCGGGAGAGGGGGAGAGACCCAGTACTTC
CDR3aa: CASSPVGGRGGETQYF

d_gene: -
v_gene: TRBV10-3
j_gene: TRBJ1-1
abundance: -
CDR3nt: TGTGCCATCAGTGATGTAGGGAACACTGAAGCTTTCTTT
CDR3aa: CAISDVGNTEAFF

d_gene: -
v_gene: TRBV6-5
j_gene: TRBJ1-1
abundance: -
CDR3nt: TGTGCCAGCAGTCCGGGGACCGGGGAAACTGAAGCTTTCTTT
CDR3aa: CASSPGTGETEAFF

d_gene: -
v_gene: TRBV5-1
j_gene: TRBJ1-2
abundance: -
CDR3nt: TGCGCCAGCAGCTTGGCCGGGGGGCGCGGAGGGAATGGCTACACCTTC
CDR3aa: CASSLAGGRGGNGYTF

d_gene: -
v_gene: TRBV5-1
j_gene: TRBJ2-5
abundance: -
CDR3nt: TGCGCCAGCAGCCCCTCGGGACCCCGGGAAGAGACCCAGTACTTC
CDR3aa: CASSPSGPREETQYF

d_gene: -
v_gene: TRBV7-8
j_gene: TRBJ1-4
abundance: -
CDR3nt: TGTGCCAGCAGCCCTGCCAGAACCAGTGAAAAACTGTTTTTT
CDR3aa: CASSPARTSEKLFF

d_gene: -
v_gene: TRBV10-1
j_gene: TRBJ2-7
abundance: -
CDR3nt: TGCGCCAGCAGTGAGTCGGGCCCTGGCCACGAGCAGTACTTC
CDR3aa: CASSESGPGHEQYF

d_gene: -
v_gene: TRBV7-8
j_gene: TRBJ1-5
abundance: -
CDR3nt: TGTGCCAGCAGCTTACGACCACAGCCCCAGCATTTT
CDR3aa: CASSLRPQPQHF

d_gene: TRBD1
v_gene: TRBV7-8
j_gene: TRBJ1-1
abundance: -
CDR3nt: TGTGCCAGCAGCTCAACACTACAGGGGGCTACGGCTTTCTTT
CDR3aa: CASSSTLQGATAFF

d_gene: TRBD2
v_gene: TRBV4-2
j_gene: TRBJ2-7
abundance: -
CDR3nt: TGTGCCAGCAGCCAAGAACTAGCGGGGGCCAAGACCTACGAGCAGTACTTC
CDR3aa: CASSQELAGAKTYEQYF

d_gene: TRBD1
v_gene: TRBV6-5
j_gene: TRBJ1-2
abundance: -
CDR3nt: TGTGCCAGCACTCGAGACAGGGACCTTAACTATGGCTACACCTTC
CDR3aa: CASTRDRDLNYGYTF

d_gene: -
v_gene: TRBV29-1
j_gene: TRBJ2-7
abundance: -
CDR3nt: TGCAGCGTTGAAAGGGGGGTAGAGGGTTCCGAGCAGTACTTC
CDR3aa: CSVERGVEGSEQYF

d_gene: -
v_gene: TRBV11-2
j_gene: TRBJ2-3
abundance: -
CDR3nt: TGTGCCAGCAGCCAACAGGACCCAAGGGATACGCAGTATTTT
CDR3aa: CASSQQDPRDTQYF